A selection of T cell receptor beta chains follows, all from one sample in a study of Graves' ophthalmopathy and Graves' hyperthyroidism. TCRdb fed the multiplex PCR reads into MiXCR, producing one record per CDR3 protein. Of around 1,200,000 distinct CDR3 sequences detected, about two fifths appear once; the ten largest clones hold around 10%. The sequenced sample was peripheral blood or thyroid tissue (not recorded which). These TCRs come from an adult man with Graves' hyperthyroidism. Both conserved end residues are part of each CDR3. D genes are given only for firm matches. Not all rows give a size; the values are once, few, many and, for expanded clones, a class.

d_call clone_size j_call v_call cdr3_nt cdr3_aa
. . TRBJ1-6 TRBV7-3 TGTGCCAGCAGCCAAGACTGGGGTAAGAATTCACCCCTCCACTTT CASSQDWGKNSPLHF
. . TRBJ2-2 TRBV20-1 TGCAGTGCTAGACCGGGCAGGGCCACCGGGGAGCTGTTTTTT CSARPGRATGELFF
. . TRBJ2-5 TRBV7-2 TGTGCCAGCGCCCGTGGGGGCGCACAAGAGACCCAGTACTTC CASARGGAQETQYF
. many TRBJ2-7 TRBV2 TGTGCCAGCAGTGAAGCCCCAGGGGGGCATTCCTACGAGCAGTACTTC CASSEAPGGHSYEQYF
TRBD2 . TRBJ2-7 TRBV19 TGTGCCAGCAGTTTACTAGCGGGAGTTGTCTACGAGCAGTACTTC CASSLLAGVVYEQYF
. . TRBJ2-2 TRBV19 TGTGCCAGTAGTATCCGAGAAAACACCGGGGAGCTGTTTTTT CASSIRENTGELFF
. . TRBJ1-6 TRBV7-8 TGTGCCAGCAGCTTAATGTCAGGGATTAATTCACCCCTCCACTTT CASSLMSGINSPLHF
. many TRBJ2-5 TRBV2 TGTGCCAGCAAGGTGGACCTGAGCAGGCAAGAGACCCAGTACTTC CASKVDLSRQETQYF
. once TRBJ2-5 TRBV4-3 TGCGCCAGCAGACAGGGACGGGGGGCGGAGACCCAGTACTTC CASRQGRGAETQYF
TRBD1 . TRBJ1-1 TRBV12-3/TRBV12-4 TGTGCCAGCAGGGGGACAGGGGTAAATGAAGCTTTCTTT CASRGTGVNEAFF
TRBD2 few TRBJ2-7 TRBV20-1 TGCAGTGCGGGGCGGGGGACCACCTACGAGCAGTACTTC CSAGRGTTYEQYF
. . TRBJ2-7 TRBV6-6 TGTGCCAGCAGTTACTTTGGGGGCCAATACGAGCAGTACTTC CASSYFGGQYEQYF
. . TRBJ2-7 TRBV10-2 TGCGCCAGCAGTGATAGGCCCCCCTACGAGCAGTACTTC CASSDRPPYEQYF
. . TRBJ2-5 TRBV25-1 TGTGCCAGCAGTGAGTTCTCGGAGCGGGTCCAAGAGACCCAGTACTTC CASSEFSERVQETQYF
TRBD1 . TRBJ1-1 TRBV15 TGTGCCACCAGCAGTGCTCCTCAGGGGGCTGTGAACACTGAAGCTTTCTTT CATSSAPQGAVNTEAFF
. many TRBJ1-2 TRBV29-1 TGCAGCGTTGTAACAGGCTCGGGACGGAACTATGGCTACACCTTC CSVVTGSGRNYGYTF
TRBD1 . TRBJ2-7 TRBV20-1 TGCAGTTACTCGACCGGACAGGGGGTATCCTACGAGCAGTACTTC CSYSTGQGVSYEQYF
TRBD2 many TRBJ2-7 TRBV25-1 TGTGCCAGCAGTGACCCGACTAGCGGGAATACCTACGAGCAGTACTTC CASSDPTSGNTYEQYF
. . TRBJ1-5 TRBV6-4 TGTGCCAGCAGTGACTCGGCGGGACGATCCCAGCATTTT CASSDSAGRSQHF
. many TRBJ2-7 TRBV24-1 TGTGCCACCAGTGATCGAGAGGCGCAGTACTTC CATSDREAQYF
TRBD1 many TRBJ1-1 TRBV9 TGTGCCAGTAGCCCCGGGACAGGGGGCAACACTGAAGCTTTCTTT CASSPGTGGNTEAFF
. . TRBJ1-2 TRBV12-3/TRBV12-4 TGTGCCAGCGGTTCCGGGACGTACTATGGCTACACCTTC CASGSGTYYGYTF
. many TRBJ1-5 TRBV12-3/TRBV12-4 TGTGCCAGCAGTGGAGCCCCGAATCAGCCCCAGCATTTT CASSGAPNQPQHF
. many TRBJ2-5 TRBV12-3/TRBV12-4 TGTGCCAGCAGTTTTACAGTAACTCAAGAGACCCAGTACTTC CASSFTVTQETQYF
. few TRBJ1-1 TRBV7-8 TGTGCCAGCAAGAACGGACAGCAAATGAACACTGAAGCTTTCTTT CASKNGQQMNTEAFF
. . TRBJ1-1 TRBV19 TGTGCCAGTATGGACAGAATAATGAACACTGAAGCTTTCTTT CASMDRIMNTEAFF
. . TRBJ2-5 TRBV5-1 TGCGCCAGCAGTCAAAACACCGGGACGACCCAGTACTTC CASSQNTGTTQYF
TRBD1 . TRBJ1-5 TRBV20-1 TGCAGTGCTGTTACAGGGGGAGGACAGCCCCAGCATTTT CSAVTGGGQPQHF
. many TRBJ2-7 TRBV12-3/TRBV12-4 TGTGCCAGCAGCGCGTCTCGCGAGCAGTACTTC CASSASREQYF
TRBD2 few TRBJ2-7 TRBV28 TGTGCCAGCAGTCCCCCTAATGGGGAGGGCCGCGAGCAGTACTTC CASSPPNGEGREQYF
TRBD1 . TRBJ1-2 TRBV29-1 TGCAGCGTCCGCAAGCGGACAGGGGTGCATTATGGCTACACCTTC CSVRKRTGVHYGYTF
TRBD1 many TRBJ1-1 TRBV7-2 TGTGCCAGCTTTCGGACAGGGATCAGTGCTTTCTTT CASFRTGISAFF
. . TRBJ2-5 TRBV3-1 TGTGCCAGCAGCCGAACTCCGCCAGAGACCCAGTACTTC CASSRTPPETQYF
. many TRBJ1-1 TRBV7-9 TGTGCCAGCGGGACCCCTCCGCCGGGGAACACTGAAGCTTTCTTT CASGTPPPGNTEAFF
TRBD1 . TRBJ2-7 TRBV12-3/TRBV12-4 TGTGCCAGCAGTGTAGACGTTGTGAGCGACAGGGTGAACGAGCAGTACTTC CASSVDVVSDRVNEQYF
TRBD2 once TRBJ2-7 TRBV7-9 TGTGCCAGCTTAGACCCTAGCGGGAGCTACGAGCAGTACTTC CASLDPSGSYEQYF
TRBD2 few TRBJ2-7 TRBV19 TGTGCCAGTAGCACCCAGAAGGGAGCGGGAGTTCGTGAGCAGTACTTC CASSTQKGAGVREQYF
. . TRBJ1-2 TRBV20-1 TGCAGTGCTAGCGAGGCCCCCGAAGGCTATCGCTACACCTTC CSASEAPEGYRYTF
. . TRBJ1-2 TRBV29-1 TGCAGCGTTGAGGCCCCCGGGGACGGCTACACCTTC CSVEAPGDGYTF
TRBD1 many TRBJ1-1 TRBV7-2 TGTGCCAGCAGCTCGATAGCGACAGGGGGATTGAAGAACACTGAAGCTTTCTTT CASSSIATGGLKNTEAFF
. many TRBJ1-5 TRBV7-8 TGTGCCAGCAGCTTAGTAGAGCGAGAGGATCAGCCCCAGCATTTT CASSLVEREDQPQHF
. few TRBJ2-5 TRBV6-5 TGTGCCAGCAGCCACGAAGACATGGAAGAGACCCAGTACTTC CASSHEDMEETQYF
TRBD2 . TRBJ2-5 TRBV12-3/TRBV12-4 TGTGCCAGCAGGGACGGGACTAGCGGTTGGGACGGGGAGACCCAGTACTTC CASRDGTSGWDGETQYF
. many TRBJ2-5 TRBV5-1 TGCGCCAGCAGCAAGCCGTCTCAAGAGACCCAGTACTTC CASSKPSQETQYF
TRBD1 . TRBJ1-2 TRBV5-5 TGTGCCAGCAGCCGACCGGGACAGGGGGCCGAAGGCTACACCTTC CASSRPGQGAEGYTF
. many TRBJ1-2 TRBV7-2 TGTGCCAGCAGTCACGACACAGGAGGCTACACCTTC CASSHDTGGYTF